The subject of this entry is one T cell receptor (beta chain). This entry is derived from a study of T-cell memory formation after mild COVID-19. Looked up from germline, CDR1 is LNHNV and CDR2 is YYDKDF (reference sequence). The germline V and J ends were trimmed by 2 bases and 3 bases, with 5 bases remaining between them. The CDR3 spans 12 residues. TCRdb re-called the 5' RACE reads through MiXCR, storing one row per CDR3 protein. This sample has approximately 440,000 distinct CDR3 sequences, with 20% found just once. The sequenced sample was PBMCs or a T cell subset sorted from them (not recorded which). The sequence was collected from an adult woman who had mild COVID-19 (a few samples of this study predate the infection). Cell type and time point are not known. The chain combines TRBV15 with TRBJ2-7; no clear D gene. The CDR3 here is CATSRPSYEQYF. The DNA for the CDR3 is TGTGCCACCAGCAGACCGAGCTACGAGCAGTACTTC.